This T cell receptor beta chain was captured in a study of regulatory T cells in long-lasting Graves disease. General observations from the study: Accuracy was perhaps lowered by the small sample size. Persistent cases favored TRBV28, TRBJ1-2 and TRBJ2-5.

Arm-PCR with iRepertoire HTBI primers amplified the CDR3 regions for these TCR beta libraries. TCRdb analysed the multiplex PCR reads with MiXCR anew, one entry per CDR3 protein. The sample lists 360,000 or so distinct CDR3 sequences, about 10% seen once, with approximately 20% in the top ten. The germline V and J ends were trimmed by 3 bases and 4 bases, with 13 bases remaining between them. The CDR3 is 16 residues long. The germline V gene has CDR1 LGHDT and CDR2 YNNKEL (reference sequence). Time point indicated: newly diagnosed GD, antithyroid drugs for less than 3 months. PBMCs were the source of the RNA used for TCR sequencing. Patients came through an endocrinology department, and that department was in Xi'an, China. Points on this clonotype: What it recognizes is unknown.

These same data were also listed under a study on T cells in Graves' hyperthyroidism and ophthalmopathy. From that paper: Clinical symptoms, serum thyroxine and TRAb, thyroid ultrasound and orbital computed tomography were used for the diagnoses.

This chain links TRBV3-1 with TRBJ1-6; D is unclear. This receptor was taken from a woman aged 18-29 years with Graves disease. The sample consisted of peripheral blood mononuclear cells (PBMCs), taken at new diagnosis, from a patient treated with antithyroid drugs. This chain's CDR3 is CASSQPTGSYNSPLHF. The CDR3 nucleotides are TGTGCCAGCAGCCAGCCGACGGGGTCGTATAATTCACCCCTCCACTTT. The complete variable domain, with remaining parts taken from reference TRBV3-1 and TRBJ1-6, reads DTAVSQTPKYLVTQMGNDKSIKCEQNLGHDTMYWYKQDSKKFLKIMFSYNNKELIINETVPNRFSPKSPDKAHLNLHINSLELGDSAVYFCASSQPTGSYNSPLHFGNGTRLTVT.